One sample yielded the 30 T cell receptor beta chains listed below, sequenced in a study of blood T cell repertoires in COVID-19. Some clones are missing from TCRdb's copy, which holds only in-frame ones; the method was immunoSEQ multiplex PCR. The table lists around 94,000 clones, approximately 86% of them singletons. Sequencing was performed on peripheral blood. The receptors here all came from a man aged 50-59 years with active or convalescent COVID-19.

The V and J genes are TRBV5-1 and TRBJ1-1, with D possibly being TRBD1 (5 bases). V was cut by 4 bases and J by 0 bases, with 13 bases left in between. The CDR3 is 15 residues long. CDR1 is SGHRS and CDR2 is YFSETQ in the germline V gene. The CDR3 DNA is TGCGCCAGCAGCCCGGCGGGGCACGTGAACACTGAAGCTTTCTTT. Translated: CASSPAGHVNTEAFF.

This chain uses TRBV15 with TRBJ1-5, with D possibly matching TRBD1 (5 bases). V was cut by 1 base and J by 11 bases, with 24 bases left in between. The CDR3 is made up of 17 amino acids. Germline-derived CDR1 and CDR2 are LNHNV and YYDKDF (reference sequence). CDR3 in DNA: TGTGCCACCAGCAGAGCTCTAGACAGTCTCGCCGTTAGGTCCCAGCATTTT. Translating it yields CATSRALDSLAVRSQHF.

The chain combines TRBV18 with TRBJ1-2; D is possibly TRBD1 (5 bases). The CDR3 has 15 residues. Germline lookup yields CDR1 KGHSH and CDR2 LQKENI. The ends were cut back, 6 bases at V and 1 base at J, with 15 bases in the middle. DNA of the CDR3: TGTGCCAGCTCTAACCAGGACATTATTAACTATGGCTACACCTTC. Protein sequence: CASSNQDIINYGYTF.

The gene calls are TRBV6-5 and TRBJ1-6, with D uncertain. The germline gives CDR1 MNHEY, CDR2 SVGAGI. Trimming took 6 bases from V and 7 from J, leaving 10 bases between them. This CDR3 is 13 amino acids long. This CDR3 is CASRSTGNSPLHF. In nucleotides, the CDR3 is TGTGCCAGCAGGTCGACTGGGAATTCACCCCTCCACTTT.

For the CDR3, the DNA is TGTGCCAGTAGTATAGAGGAGGTGGGAACCGGGGAGCTGTTTTTT. Translating it yields CASSIEEVGTGELFF. This rearrangement joins TRBV19 to TRBJ2-2; maybe TRBD2 (5 bases). CDR3 length: 15 amino acids. From germline, CDR1 is LNHDA and CDR2 SQIVND (reference sequence). V was shortened by 0 bases and J by 5 bases, with 10 bases between the two germline ends.

The V call is TRBV12-3 or TRBV12-4, the J call TRBJ1-2; TRBD1 is a possible D gene (5 bases). V was shortened by 8 bases and J by 0 bases, with 10 bases between the two germline ends. The CDR3 has 13 amino acids. The CDR3 sequence is CASVGASNYGYTF. The DNA for the CDR3 is TGTGCCAGCGTAGGGGCCTCTAACTATGGCTACACCTTC.

V is TRBV6-1 and J is TRBJ2-1, with 8 positions matching TRBD1. The CDR3 has 21 residues. Germline CDR1 and CDR2: MNHNS and SASEGT. Trimming at V came to 2 bases and at J to 0 bases, leaving 18 bases not matched to a gene. CDR3 loop: CASSERGGRGLFSLSYNEQFF. In DNA form, the CDR3 reads TGTGCCAGCAGTGAAAGGGGAGGCAGGGGGCTTTTTAGTCTCTCCTACAATGAGCAGTTCTTC.

V is TRBV11-2 and J is TRBJ2-3, with D tentatively TRBD1 (6 bases). V lost 3 bases to trimming and J lost 0 bases, with 10 bases between them. The CDR3 length is 15 residues. Germline V gene sequence: CDR1 SGHAT, CDR2 FQNNGV. CDR3 DNA sequence: TGTGCCAGCAGCTTCGGACAGACTAGCACAGATACGCAGTATTTT. It is translated as CASSFGQTSTDTQYF.

J is TRBJ1-5 and V is TRBV7-2, with D uncertain. Germline CDR1 is SGHTA and CDR2 is FQGNSA. CDR3 length: 16 amino acids. The V end lost 1 base, the J end lost 0 bases, and 10 bases lay between the germline ends. This CDR3 reads CASSLGQPYSNQPQHF. CDR3 coding DNA: TGTGCCAGCAGCTTAGGACAACCTTATAGCAATCAGCCCCAGCATTTT.

The CDR3 DNA sequence: TGTGCCAGCAGCTCCCCGACGGGGGGAGAGACCCAGTACTTC. Amino acids: CASSSPTGGETQYF. The gene calls are TRBV7-6 and TRBJ2-5, with 7 bases fitting TRBD2. The CDR3 spans 14 residues. The V segment lost 4 bases and the J segment 4 bases; nucleotides outside the gene matches: 6. Germline V gene lookup returns CDR1 SGHVS and CDR2 FNYEAQ.

In nucleotides, the CDR3 is TGTGCCAGCAGTTTATGGGGGGGTAACAATTCACCCCTCCACTTT. Amino acid sequence: CASSLWGGNNSPLHF. The chain has TRBV27 and TRBJ1-6; TRBD1 is a possible D gene (5 bases). Trimming took off 1 base at V and 7 bases at J, with 11 bases between the two ends. This CDR3 spans 15 amino acids. Germline V gene sequence: CDR1 MNHEY, CDR2 SMNVEV (reference sequence).

This clone has more than one count but fewer than ten. The V gene is TRBV9, the J gene TRBJ1-3; possibly TRBD1 for D (6 bases). Germline loops: CDR1 SGDLS, CDR2 YYNGEE. V lost 4 bases to trimming and J lost 0 bases, with 14 bases between them. CDR3 length: 16 amino acids. CDR3: CASSRTTGSSGNTIYF. As DNA, the CDR3 is TGTGCCAGCAGCAGAACTACAGGGAGCTCTGGAAACACCATATATTTT.

The chain has TRBV19 and TRBJ2-5; possibly TRBD1 for D (5 bases). This CDR3 is 12 amino acids long. Trimming removed 10 bases from V and 1 base from J, with 10 bases in between. CDR1 is LNHDA and CDR2 is SQIVND in the germline V gene (reference sequence). The CDR3 spells CATQGFQETQYF. CDR3 bases: TGTGCCACCCAGGGCTTCCAAGAGACCCAGTACTTC.

The V call is TRBV19, the J call TRBJ2-2; possible D gene TRBD1, 6 bases. Trimming removed 9 bases at V and 1 base at J, with 15 bases between. Germline CDR1 and CDR2: LNHDA and SQIVND (reference sequence). The CDR3 is 15 amino acids. DNA of the CDR3: TGTGCCAGCGGTCCTCCGGGACAGAACACCGGGGAGCTGTTTTTT. Protein product: CASGPPGQNTGELFF.

V gene TRBV3-1 (or the pseudogene TRBV3-2) combines with J gene TRBJ1-3; maybe TRBD1 (6 bases). This CDR3 is 14 amino acids long. V lost 0 bases and J lost 9, with 12 bases in between. CDR1 is LGHDT, CDR2 YNNKEL, per germline (reference sequence). The CDR3 loop is CASSQDDRIATIYF. The CDR3 nucleotides read TGTGCCAGCAGCCAAGATGACAGGATAGCCACCATATATTTT.

The chain carries TRBV15 and TRBJ1-3; 8 bases match TRBD1. The J segment lost 3 bases and the V segment lost 2 bases, leaving 3 bases of the junction unmatched. Germline V gene sequence: CDR1 LNHNV, CDR2 YYDKDF (reference sequence). CDR3 size: 15 residues. The CDR3 reads CATSRPGTGGNTIYF. The CDR3 DNA reads TGTGCCACCAGCAGACCTGGGACAGGTGGAAACACCATATATTTT.

This chain connects TRBV15 to TRBJ1-5, with TRBD1 identical over 7 bases. From germline, CDR1 is LNHNV and CDR2 YYDKDF (reference sequence). The CDR3 runs to 16 residues. V was pared by 0 bases and J by 4 bases, with 6 bases of the junction left unmatched. The CDR3 bases are TGTGCCACCAGCAGAGAAGGAGCAGGGGGGAATCAGCCCCAGCATTTT. It codes for CATSREGAGGNQPQHF.

V is TRBV6-2 or TRBV6-3 and J is TRBJ1-6; 7 bases are shared with TRBD1. Germline loops: CDR1 MNHEY, CDR2 SVGEGT. Trimming at V came to 5 bases and at J to 8 bases, leaving 6 bases not matched to a gene. The CDR3 is 14 residues long. Here the CDR3 reads CASSIQGSDSPLHF. The CDR3 DNA reads TGTGCCAGCAGTATACAGGGGTCGGATTCACCCCTCCACTTT.

The V call is TRBV6-5, the J call TRBJ2-1, with a weak D call TRBD2 (6 bases). The CDR3 sequence is 14 residues long. V was clipped by 6 bases and J by 5 bases, with 14 bases between them. Germline V gene data show CDR1 as MNHEY and CDR2 as SVGAGI. The CDR3 DNA reads as TGTGCCAGCAGCCCGTCGGCGGGGAACAATGAGCAGTTCTTC. The encoded protein is CASSPSAGNNEQFF.

V and J are TRBV3-1 (or the pseudogene TRBV3-2) and TRBJ2-7; D is perhaps TRBD1 (6 bases). V gave up 1 base and J gave up 2 bases, with 6 bases separating them. CDR1 is LGHDT, CDR2 YNNKEL, per germline (reference sequence). The CDR3 spans 13 residues. Here the CDR3 DNA reads TGTGCCAGCAGCCAAGCAGGGGCCTACGAGCAGTACGTC. It is translated as CASSQAGAYEQYV.

The chain carries TRBV3-1 (or the pseudogene TRBV3-2) and TRBJ2-3; 12 bases fit TRBD2. The ends lost 4 bases at V and 5 bases at J; junction bases unmatched: 4. Per germline, CDR1 LGHDT and CDR2 YNNKEL (reference sequence). The CDR3 loop spans 15 amino acids. The CDR3 DNA reads TGTGCCAGCAGCCCTCTAGCGGGGGGGGTAGATACGCAGTATTTT. It translates to CASSPLAGGVDTQYF.

The V gene is TRBV5-4, the J gene TRBJ2-2; 8 bases are shared with TRBD2. CDR3 length: 14 residues. The ends lost 4 bases at V and 3 bases at J; junction bases unmatched: 2. The germline V gene encodes CDR1 SGHNT and CDR2 YYREEE (reference sequence). The CDR3 coding sequence is TGTGCCAGCAGCCGGGGGGGTGACACCGGGGAGCTGTTTTTT. Its translation: CASSRGGDTGELFF.

This chain uses TRBV19 with TRBJ1-5; perhaps TRBD1 as D (5 bases). CDR3 length equals 15 residues. V was shortened by 2 bases and J by 1 base, with 9 bases between the two germline ends. Looked up from germline, CDR1 is LNHDA and CDR2 is SQIVND (reference sequence). Here the CDR3 DNA reads TGTGCCAGTAGTATAACGGGGGGGAGCAATCAGCCCCAGCATTTT. Translated, it gives CASSITGGSNQPQHF.

The rearrangement uses TRBV29-1 and TRBJ2-1; unclear D gene. V was trimmed by 5 bases and J by 6 bases, leaving 8 bases between them. The V gene's germline CDR1 is SQVTM and CDR2 ANQGSEA. This CDR3 region has 11 residues. The CDR3 reads CSVKTGNEQFF. The CDR3 DNA is TGCAGCGTTAAGACGGGCAATGAGCAGTTCTTC.

The chain carries TRBV30 and TRBJ1-6, with D perhaps matching TRBD1 (6 bases). V shed 5 bases and J shed 0 bases, with 11 bases lying between them. The CDR3 runs to 15 residues. The germline gives CDR1 GTSNPN, CDR2 SVGIG (reference sequence). CDR3: CAWLGQSSYNSPLHF. CDR3 sequence (DNA): TGTGCCTGGTTGGGACAAAGCTCCTATAATTCACCCCTCCACTTT. Filled out from reference TRBV30 and TRBJ1-6, the complete variable domain reads SQTIHQWPATLVQPVGSPLSLECTVEGTSNPNLYWYRQAAGRGLQLLFYSVGIGQISSEVPQNLSASRPQDRQFILSSKKLLLSDSGFYLCAWLGQSSYNSPLHFGNGTRLTVT.

The gene calls are TRBV6-6 and TRBJ2-2; TRBD1 is a possible D gene (5 bases). CDR3 size: 16 residues. Germline values: CDR1 MNHNY, CDR2 SVGAGI (reference sequence). V gave up 2 bases and J gave up 5 bases, with 15 bases separating them. The CDR3 nucleotides read TGTGCCAGCAGTTACCCCGAAGGGGCTGTAACCGGGGAGCTGTTTTTT. It translates to CASSYPEGAVTGELFF.

This clone was recorded once. CDR3 region: CASSSQPQGAPNTGELFF. The CDR3 DNA sequence: TGCGCCAGCAGCTCTCAACCACAGGGGGCGCCGAACACCGGGGAGCTGTTTTTT. The genes are TRBV5-1 and TRBJ2-2; 9 bases are a match to TRBD1. Looked up from germline, CDR1 is SGHRS and CDR2 is YFSETQ. The CDR3 consists of 18 residues. The J segment lost 0 bases and the V segment lost 3 bases, leaving 9 bases of the junction unmatched.

In nucleotides, the CDR3 is TGTGCCAGCAGCTTATCCCAGGTTTTGGATACGCAGTATTTT. This encodes CASSLSQVLDTQYF. This chain connects TRBV7-9 to TRBJ2-3, with D unclear. Trimming took 2 bases from V and 6 from J, leaving 12 bases between them. Germline V CDR1 and CDR2: SEHNR, FQNEAQ (reference sequence). There are 14 residues in the CDR3.

J is TRBJ1-2 and V is TRBV4-3; D perhaps matches TRBD1 (6 bases). Per the germline V gene, CDR1 is LGHNA and CDR2 is YSLEER. V was pared by 1 base and J by 7 bases, with 16 bases between. This CDR3 region has 15 residues. CDR3 region: CASSQGGQGYGGYTF. The CDR3 DNA reads as TGCGCCAGCAGCCAAGGGGGGCAGGGGTACGGTGGCTACACCTTC.

This chain connects TRBV3-1 (or the pseudogene TRBV3-2) to TRBJ1-3, with 7 bases that match TRBD1. Germline assignment: CDR1 LGHDT and CDR2 YNNKEL (reference sequence). Trimming took 4 bases from V and 4 from J; bases not matched to a gene: 7. The CDR3 spans 15 residues. The CDR3 sequence: CASSRGTATGNTIYF. The CDR3 nucleotides are TGTGCCAGCAGCCGAGGGACAGCAACGGGAAACACCATATATTTT.